This note documents a single T cell receptor (beta chain) sequence. Its antigen is unknown. This sample was taken from a study of blood T cells in healthy people across ages. Study-wide findings and caveats: Higher diversity, along with more naive CD4+ cells, distinguished long-lived donors from aged donors.

A sample-barcoded 5' primer and a J-beta primer mix were used in a second PCR of roughly 7 to 11 cycles. TCRdb used MiXCR to reprocess the 5' RACE reads, holding one entry per CDR3 protein. Altogether about a million distinct CDR3 sequences are present, approximately 50% being singletons, with the ten largest covering over 20%. The CDR3 length is 13 residues. CDR1 and CDR2 (germline): SGHKS, YYEKEE (reference sequence). The ends were cut back, 4 bases at V and 7 bases at J, with 12 bases in the middle. The source is a woman aged 55-70 years in good health. Sequencing was done on a sample of blood. The chain has TRBV5-5 and TRBJ2-1; D may be TRBD1 or TRBD2 (5 bases each). CDR3 sequence reads: CASSVVWGNEQFF. Here the CDR3 DNA reads TGTGCCAGCAGCGTGGTTTGGGGGAATGAGCAGTTCTTC.